This T cell receptor beta chain was observed in a study of T cells in localized non-small cell lung cancer. This clone has a single count. What it binds is unknown. Sequencing used immunoSEQ multiplex PCR; TCRdb keeps in-frame clones, though not all of them. Counted here are about 52,000 clones, roughly 88% occurring once; the ten biggest clones make up 15% to 20%. CDR1 is MNHNY and CDR2 is SVGAGI in the germline V gene (reference sequence). The CDR3 consists of 16 residues. The V gene end was trimmed by 4 bases and the J gene end by 0 bases; junction bases not matched to a gene: 7. Overall study results and limits: Within adjacent lung there appeared a median around 57 of the top 100 tumor clones. A raised T cell density in blood coincided with lengthier overall survival. Investigators sequenced only a single tumor region, leaving heterogeneity possible.

The chain uses TRBV6-6 and TRBJ2-5, with TRBD2 matching over 8 bases. The receptor comes from a male donor at least 60 years old with stage III squamous cell lung carcinoma. This material consisted of peripheral blood, taken before any cancer treatment. In DNA, the CDR3 is TGTGCCAGCAGTTCCAGAGTAGCGGGGCACCAAGAGACCCAGTACTTC. This sequence encodes CASSSRVAGHQETQYF.